Listed below are T cell receptor beta chains from one sample, sequenced in a study of T cell changes during pregnancy in multiple sclerosis. Assay: immunoSEQ multiplex PCR; the TCRdb copy retains only in-frame clones and omits some. The sample has fewer than 20,000 clones; roughly 84% are singletons. This specimen consisted of CD8+ T cells from peripheral blood mononuclear cells, obtained after pregnancy. These receptors originate from a female donor with multiple sclerosis, enrolled in a pregnancy study. The CDR3 runs from the conserved cysteine through the conserved F or W. D genes are given only for firm matches. Size is omitted from some rows. Given values are once, few, many or a class for expanded clones.

.	TRBJ2-2	TRBV4-3	.	TGCGCCAGCAGCCAAGACAGGGCCCAGAACACCGGGGAGCTGTTTTTT	CASSQDRAQNTGELFF
.	TRBJ1-2	TRBV19	TRBD1	TGTGCCAGTAGTATCCGGACAGGGCTATCCCGCTATGGCTACACCTTC	CASSIRTGLSRYGYTF
once	TRBJ2-2	TRBV25-1	.	TGTGCCAGCAGCTTTACCGGGGAGCTGTTTTTT	CASSFTGELFF
once	TRBJ2-1	TRBV7-3	TRBD2	TGTGCCAGCAGCAACATAGCGGGAGGTTTGGGTGAGCAGTTCTTC	CASSNIAGGLGEQFF
.	TRBJ2-2	TRBV6-5	.	TGTGCCAGCAGTTACTCGGCAGGGGACACCGGGGAGCTGTTTTTT	CASSYSAGDTGELFF
.	TRBJ1-1	TRBV9	TRBD1	TGTGCCAGCAGCGTCGGGACAGGGGGGACTGAAGCTTTCTTT	CASSVGTGGTEAFF
.	TRBJ2-2	TRBV19	TRBD2	TGTGCCAGTAGTCCCACTAGCGGGAGGGAGGGCACCGGGGAGCTGTTTTTT	CASSPTSGREGTGELFF
.	TRBJ2-5	TRBV27	TRBD2	TGTGCCAGCAGTTACTTGACTAGCGTGGAGACCCAGTACTTC	CASSYLTSVETQYF
.	TRBJ2-3	TRBV28	.	TGTGCCAGCGTTAGCGGACTCACAGATACGCAGTATTTT	CASVSGLTDTQYF
.	TRBJ2-1	TRBV6-4	.	TGTGCCAGCAGTCCCGGGACTCCGGGGTACAATGAGCAGTTCTTC	CASSPGTPGYNEQFF
.	TRBJ2-7	TRBV6-5	TRBD1	TGTGCCAGCAGTTTGGGACAGGGGTACGAGCAGTACTTC	CASSLGQGYEQYF
.	TRBJ2-7	TRBV5-1	.	TGCGCCAGCAGCCTGAACACCGACGAGCAGTACTTC	CASSLNTDEQYF
.	TRBJ2-3	TRBV6-6	.	TGTGCCAGCAGAACAGGGCCGAGGAACACAGATACGCAGTATTTT	CASRTGPRNTDTQYF
.	TRBJ2-5	TRBV19	TRBD1	TGTGCCAGTAGTCCGCGTGACAGGGGGTATGAAGAGACCCAGTACTTC	CASSPRDRGYEETQYF
.	TRBJ2-2	TRBV5-4	TRBD2	TGTGCCAGCAGCTTGGACGGGGGGGCCGTCACCGGGGAGCTGTTTTTT	CASSLDGGAVTGELFF
.	TRBJ1-4	TRBV28	.	TGTGCCAGCAGTCTCGACGGAGCTAATGAAAAACTGTTTTTT	CASSLDGANEKLFF
.	TRBJ2-1	TRBV27	.	TGTGCCAGCAGCACGTCTGTCGGGGGATCCTACAATGAGCAGTTCTTC	CASSTSVGGSYNEQFF
.	TRBJ2-7	TRBV6-6	TRBD1	TGTGCCAGCAGTCCTGGGACAGGGGGTCCCCACTACGAGCAGTACTTC	CASSPGTGGPHYEQYF
.	TRBJ1-1	TRBV27	TRBD1	TGTGCCAGCAGTCAGACAGGGGACACTGAAGCTTTCTTT	CASSQTGDTEAFF
.	TRBJ2-7	TRBV5-6	.	TGTGCCAGCAGCTCCGGGGGAACCTACGAGCAGTACTTC	CASSSGGTYEQYF
.	TRBJ2-1	TRBV29-1	TRBD2	TGCAGCGTTGAAAGACTAGCGGCTTACAATGAGCAGTTCTTC	CSVERLAAYNEQFF
.	TRBJ2-5	TRBV6-1	TRBD2	TGTGCCAGCAGTGGACTAGCGGGGGGGCCAGAGACCCAGTACTTC	CASSGLAGGPETQYF
large	TRBJ2-3	TRBV10-3	TRBD2	TGTGCCATCAGTGAGCGGGAGGGCCCAGATACGCAGTATTTT	CAISEREGPDTQYF
.	TRBJ2-2	TRBV6-4	.	TGTGCCAGCAGCCCTAGCGCTAACGGGGAGCTGTTTTTT	CASSPSANGELFF
.	TRBJ2-3	TRBV4-3	TRBD2	TGCGCCAGCAGCCAAACCGGGGCGGGGGCAGATACGCAGTATTTT	CASSQTGAGADTQYF
.	TRBJ2-3	TRBV11-3	TRBD2	TGTGCCAGCAGCCCTAGGACTAGCGGGGGGGCCTTGTATTTT	CASSPRTSGGALYF
.	TRBJ2-5	TRBV27	TRBD2	TGTGCCAGCAGCCTTAGACTAGCCCAAGAGACCCAGTACTTC	CASSLRLAQETQYF
.	TRBJ2-3	TRBV27	TRBD2	TGTGCCAGCAGTTACGGCGGACTAGCGGAGGGCACAGATACGCAGTATTTT	CASSYGGLAEGTDTQYF
.	TRBJ1-3	TRBV19	.	TGTGCCAGTACCATTGACCACTCGGGCTCTGGAAACACCATATATTTT	CASTIDHSGSGNTIYF
.	TRBJ1-2	TRBV15	.	TGTGCCACCAGCAGGGCCTTGGGGGGGGTGAACTATGGCTACACCTTC	CATSRALGGVNYGYTF
.	TRBJ1-1	TRBV29-1	.	TGCAGCGTTGAAACTTTTCGGGAGAACACTGAAGCTTTCTTT	CSVETFRENTEAFF
.	TRBJ2-7	TRBV10-2	TRBD1	TGCGCCAGCCAGCTCGGGACAGCTGCCTACGAGCAGTACTTC	CASQLGTAAYEQYF
.	TRBJ1-6	TRBV9	.	TGTGCCAGCAGCGTAGAGGAGGGAGGCAATTCACCCCTCCACTTT	CASSVEEGGNSPLHF
.	TRBJ2-7	TRBV9	TRBD2	TGTGCCAGCAGCGTAAGCGGGGGGGATTACGAGCAGTACTTC	CASSVSGGDYEQYF
medium-sized	TRBJ2-2	TRBV6-1	.	TGTGCCAGCAGTGAAGGAGAGCGTGACACCGGGGAGCTGTTTTTT	CASSEGERDTGELFF
.	TRBJ2-7	TRBV13	TRBD2	TGTGCCAGCAGCGCGGCGGGGGGCCGCGAGCAGTACTTC	CASSAAGGREQYF
.	TRBJ1-1	TRBV6-6	.	TGTGCTAGCAGTTACGGAGAGATAGATGAAGCTTTCTTT	CASSYGEIDEAFF
.	TRBJ2-1	TRBV19	TRBD2	TGTGCCAGTACCCCCCGGACTAGCGGGAGGTTCCCTAGTAGTGAGCAGTTCTTC	CASTPRTSGRFPSSEQFF
.	TRBJ1-3	TRBV2	.	TGTGCCAGCAAGCTTGACATTTACTCTGGAAACACCATATATTTT	CASKLDIYSGNTIYF
.	TRBJ2-1	TRBV28	TRBD1	TGTGCCAGCAGACCAAGGGGACAGGGGTTCCATGAGCAGTTCTTC	CASRPRGQGFHEQFF
.	TRBJ1-1	TRBV15	.	TGTGCCACCAGCAGAGCTCGGAACACTGAAGCTTTCTTT	CATSRARNTEAFF
.	TRBJ1-2	TRBV7-9	TRBD1	TGTGCCAGCAGACCGCCCACTGAGACAGGGTATGGCTACACCTTC	CASRPPTETGYGYTF
.	TRBJ1-2	TRBV28	.	TGTGCCAGCAGTTTTGTTCCGTCGGCAGGGGATTGGGGCTACACCTTC	CASSFVPSAGDWGYTF
.	TRBJ2-1	TRBV2	.	TGTGCCAGCAGTGAAGCCGAGGGAGTCCGGAATGAGCAGTTCTTC	CASSEAEGVRNEQFF
.	TRBJ2-5	TRBV2	TRBD2	TGTGCCAGCAGTACTGCGGGGGGCGGAGGAGAGACCCAGTACTTC	CASSTAGGGGETQYF